The clone carrying this T cell receptor (beta chain) has only one observation. No antigen is known for it. This record belongs to a study of shared clonotypes between healthy human individuals. Study observations and caveats: Non-shared clonotypes displayed generation probabilities falling below those of clonotypes present in all four donors.

The CDR3 loop spans 14 amino acids. V lost 2 bases and J lost 5, with 12 bases in between. Germline V lookup: CDR1 MNHEY, CDR2 SVGAGI. Here immunoSEQ multiplex PCR was the method, and the copy in TCRdb shows in-frame clones only, minus some. The sample consists of approximately 1.4 million clones, approximately 98% of them appearing once. This clonotype originated in a man aged 30 to 45 in good health. This chain joins TRBV6-5 and TRBJ1-2; possibly TRBD1 for D (6 bases). Sequenced input: naive CD4+ T cells sorted from blood. This sample's subset: CD45RA+ positively selected. The DNA of the CDR3 is TGTGCCAGCAGTTACGCCCTAGGACAGTATGGCTACACCTTC. It is translated as CASSYALGQYGYTF.